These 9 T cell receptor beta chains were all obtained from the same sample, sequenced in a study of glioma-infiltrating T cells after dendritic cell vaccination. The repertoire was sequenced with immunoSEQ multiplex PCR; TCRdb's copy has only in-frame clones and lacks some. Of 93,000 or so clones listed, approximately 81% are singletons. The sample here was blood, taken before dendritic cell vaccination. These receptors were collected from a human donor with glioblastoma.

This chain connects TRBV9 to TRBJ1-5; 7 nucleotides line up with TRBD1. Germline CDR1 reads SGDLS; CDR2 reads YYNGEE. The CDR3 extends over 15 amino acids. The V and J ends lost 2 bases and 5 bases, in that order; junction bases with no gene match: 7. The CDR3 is CASSVSGTADQPQHF. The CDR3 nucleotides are TGTGCCAGCAGCGTTTCCGGGACAGCCGATCAGCCCCAGCATTTT.

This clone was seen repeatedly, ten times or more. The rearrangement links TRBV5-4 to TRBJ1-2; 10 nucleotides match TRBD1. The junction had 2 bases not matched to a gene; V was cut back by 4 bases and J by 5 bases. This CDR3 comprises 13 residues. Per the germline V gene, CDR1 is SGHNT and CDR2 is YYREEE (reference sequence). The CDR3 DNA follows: TGTGCCAGCAGCCCGGGACAGGGGTATGGCTACACCTTC. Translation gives CASSPGQGYGYTF.

For the CDR3, the DNA is TGTGCCAGCAGTGAACGGCCGGGGTCAGCTTCCTTTGCCTATGGCTACACCTTC. Its translation is CASSERPGSASFAYGYTF. The V gene is TRBV6-1, the J gene TRBJ1-2; D uncertain. Per the germline V gene, CDR1 is MNHNS and CDR2 is SASEGT. The CDR3 runs 18 residues. With 2 bases removed from V and 4 bases from J, the gap between germline ends came to 23 bases.

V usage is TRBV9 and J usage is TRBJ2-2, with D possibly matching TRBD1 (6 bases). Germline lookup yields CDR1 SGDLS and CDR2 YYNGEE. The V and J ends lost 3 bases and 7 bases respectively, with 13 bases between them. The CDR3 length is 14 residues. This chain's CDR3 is CASSEQGYGGELFF. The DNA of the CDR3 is TGTGCCAGCAGCGAGCAGGGGTACGGCGGGGAGCTGTTTTTT.

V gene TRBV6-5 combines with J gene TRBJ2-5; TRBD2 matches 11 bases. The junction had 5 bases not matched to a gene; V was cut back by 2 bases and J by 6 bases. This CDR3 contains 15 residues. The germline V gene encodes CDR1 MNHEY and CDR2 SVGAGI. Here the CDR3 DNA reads TGTGCCAGCAGTTACGGGCTAGCGGGGGGACAGACCCAGTACTTC. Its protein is CASSYGLAGGQTQYF.

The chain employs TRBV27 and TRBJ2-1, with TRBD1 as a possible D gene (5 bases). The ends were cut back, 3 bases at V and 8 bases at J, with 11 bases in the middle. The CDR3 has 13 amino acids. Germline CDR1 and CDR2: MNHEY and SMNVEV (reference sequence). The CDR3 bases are TGTGCCAGCAGTTTCTCCTGGGGCGATGAGCAGTTCTTC. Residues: CASSFSWGDEQFF.

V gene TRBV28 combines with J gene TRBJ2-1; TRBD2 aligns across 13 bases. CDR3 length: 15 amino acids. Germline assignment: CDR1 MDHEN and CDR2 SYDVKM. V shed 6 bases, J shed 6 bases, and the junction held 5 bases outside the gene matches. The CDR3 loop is CASSFGTSGTNEQFF. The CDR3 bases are TGTGCCAGCAGCTTCGGGACTAGCGGGACCAATGAGCAGTTCTTC.

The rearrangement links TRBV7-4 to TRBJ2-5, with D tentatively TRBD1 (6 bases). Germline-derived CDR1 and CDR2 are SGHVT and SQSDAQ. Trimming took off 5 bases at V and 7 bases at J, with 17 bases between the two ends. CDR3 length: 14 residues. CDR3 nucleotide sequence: TGTGCCAGCAGCGGCCCGACAGGACCCGGGACCCAGTACTTC. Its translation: CASSGPTGPGTQYF.

The CDR3 sequence is CASSRRLGGQPQHF. The CDR3 coding sequence is TGTGCCAGCAGTCGTCGCCTGGGAGGGCAGCCCCAGCATTTT. The chain employs TRBV28 and TRBJ1-5; D gene ambiguous. This CDR3 is built from 14 residues. V was trimmed by 5 bases and J by 7 bases, leaving 15 bases between them. Germline V gene lookup returns CDR1 MDHEN and CDR2 SYDVKM.